These 26 T cell receptor beta chains share one sample of origin, sequenced in a study of CXCR3-negative and CXCR3-positive naive CD8 T cells. TRB cDNA libraries were made by UMI-labeled 5' RACE. TCRdb processed the 5' RACE reads again and assigns one entry to each CDR3 protein, with no DNA. The table gives tens of thousands of distinct CDR3 sequences; the top ten clones make up approximately 2.8% of it. The material sequenced was naive CXCR3- CD8+ T cells from blood. Subset described: CD45RO-CCR7+CD27+CD95- naive CD8+ T cells lacking CXCR3 (TNR3-). Source of these receptors: a human donor in good health. Some clones in this sample may be carry-over from other donors' samples.

The chain is built from TRBV6-5 and TRBJ1-1. The CDR3 consists of 13 residues. Per germline, CDR1 MNHEY and CDR2 SVGAGI. The CDR3 protein is CASSPWVNTEAFF.

The V and J genes are TRBV7-2 and TRBJ2-2. The CDR3 totals 12 residues. CDR1 is SGHTA, CDR2 FQGNSA, per germline. The CDR3 protein is CASSSFTGELFF.

CDR3 region: CATSIGLYEQYF. The chain joins TRBV15 to TRBJ2-7. The CDR3 loop spans 12 amino acids. Germline V lookup: CDR1 LNHNV, CDR2 YYDKDF (reference sequence).

V and J are TRBV9 and TRBJ2-1; absent DNA, TCRdb's TRBD2 call cannot be checked. There are 14 residues in the CDR3. The V gene's germline CDR1 is SGDLS and CDR2 YYNGEE. The CDR3 spells CASSPGLADNEQFF.

The chain combines TRBV7-8 with TRBJ2-3. The CDR3 consists of 18 residues. Germline-derived CDR1 and CDR2 are SGHVS and FQNEAQ. The CDR3 loop reads CASSLAPGRDRNTDTQYF.

The chain recombines TRBV27 with TRBJ1-2; TCRdb picks TRBD1, but there is no DNA to check that call. The CDR3 is 15 residues long. Germline assignment: CDR1 MNHEY and CDR2 SMNVEV (reference sequence). The CDR3 spells CASSSRDRGIGGYTF.

V usage is TRBV5-1 and J usage is TRBJ1-1. Germline V CDR1 and CDR2: SGHRS, YFSETQ. This CDR3 has 12 amino acids. CDR3 in amino acids: CASSLVGGEAFF.

The chain recombines TRBV2 with TRBJ2-4; no DNA is available, so the TRBD1 call from TCRdb remains unchecked. CDR1 is SNHLY and CDR2 is FYNNEI in the germline V gene. The CDR3 is 14 residues long. The CDR3 here is CASRVPYGKNIQYF. Filled out from reference TRBV2 and TRBJ2-4, the complete variable domain reads EPEVTQTPSHQVTQMGQEVILRCVPISNHLYFYWYRQILGQKVEFLVSFYNNEISEKSEIFDDQFSVERPDGSNFTLKIRSTKLEDSAMYFCASRVPYGKNIQYFGAGTRLSVL.

The chain combines TRBV12-5 with TRBJ1-4; TCRdb selects TRBD1, and the lack of DNA leaves this call unchecked. This CDR3 has 13 residues. Germline CDR1 and CDR2: LGHNT and FRNRAP. CDR3 sequence: CASGGTANEKLFF.

J is TRBJ2-1 and V is TRBV19; TCRdb outputs TRBD2, but without DNA this stays unchecked. This CDR3 contains 14 residues. Germline V gene sequence: CDR1 LNHDA, CDR2 SQIVND (reference sequence). The CDR3 sequence: CASHAGGIYNEQFF.

CDR3 sequence: CASNQNREGANEQFF. The genes are TRBV21-1 and TRBJ2-1; the TRBD1 assignment by TCRdb is unverifiable without DNA. TRBV21-1 is annotated as a pseudogene. This CDR3 comprises 15 residues.

The gene calls are TRBV20-1 and TRBJ2-7; TCRdb selects TRBD1, and the lack of DNA leaves this call unchecked. Germline CDR1 DFQATT, CDR2 SNEGSKA (reference sequence). This CDR3 is built from 14 residues. This chain's CDR3 is CSARLAGWSYEQYF.

The chain has TRBV7-9 and TRBJ2-3. The germline CDR1 and CDR2 sequences are SEHNR and FQNEAQ (reference sequence). This CDR3 has 15 amino acids. Here the CDR3 reads CASSLASTITDTQYF.

The CDR3 region is CASSQYDGTAYYEQYF. V gene TRBV14 combines with J gene TRBJ2-7; TCRdb gives TRBD1 as the D gene, but with no DNA this cannot be confirmed. The germline V gene has CDR1 SGHDN and CDR2 FVKESK. This CDR3 has 16 residues.

This clonotype is classed as medium-sized by frequency. J is TRBJ2-2 and V is TRBV12-3 or TRBV12-4; without DNA, the TCRdb call of TRBD1 cannot be checked. The CDR3 runs 20 residues. CDR3 loop: CASSSNEWIGAQGSPGELFF.

The chain carries TRBV13 and TRBJ1-5. Germline V gives CDR1 PRHDT, CDR2 FYEKMQ (reference sequence). The CDR3 is 15 amino acids. CDR3 region: CASSLGRDSNQPQHF.

The V gene is TRBV21-1, the J gene TRBJ2-7. TRBV21-1 is classified as a pseudogene. The CDR3 is made up of 12 amino acids. The CDR3 loop is CASSRRTYEQYF.

The chain uses TRBV29-1 and TRBJ2-1; no DNA is available, so the TRBD2 call from TCRdb remains unchecked. The CDR3 has 15 residues. Germline V lookup: CDR1 SQVTM, CDR2 ANQGSEA. CDR3 region: CSVVGLAETYNEQFF.

The rearrangement links TRBV11-2 to TRBJ2-1; TCRdb calls TRBD2, which cannot be checked without DNA. Germline CDR1 SGHAT, CDR2 FQNNGV. The CDR3 totals 15 residues. The CDR3 region is CASSLDPAGGNEQFF. Based on the CDR3 plus reference TRBV11-2 and TRBJ2-1, the full variable domain is EAGVAQSPRYKIIEKRQSVAFWCNPISGHATLYWYQQILGQGPKLLIQFQNNGVVDDSQLPKDRFSAERLKGVDSTLKIQPAKLEDSAVYLCASSLDPAGGNEQFFGPGTRLTVL.

V usage is TRBV29-1 and J usage is TRBJ2-1; lacking DNA, the TRBD1 call made by TCRdb goes unchecked. This CDR3 region has 17 residues. Germline V lookup: CDR1 SQVTM, CDR2 ANQGSEA. The chain's CDR3 is CSVEGGTGASSYNEQFF.

This sequence joins TRBV20-1 and TRBJ2-1; TCRdb's assignment of TRBD2 cannot be checked, as there is no DNA. The CDR3 contains 15 residues. Germline V lookup: CDR1 DFQATT, CDR2 SNEGSKA (reference sequence). The CDR3 loop reads CSASASGGAGYEQFF.

This chain uses TRBV12-2 with TRBJ2-1; the TRBD2 assignment by TCRdb is unverifiable without DNA. TRBV12-2 is tagged as a pseudogene. CDR3 length: 19 amino acids. CDR3 protein: CASRLELAGGSAEENEQFF.

The rearrangement uses TRBV20-1 and TRBJ2-7. The germline V gene encodes CDR1 DFQATT and CDR2 SNEGSKA (reference sequence). The CDR3 loop spans 12 amino acids. CDR3 sequence reads: CSARGGSYEQYF.

This clonotype is deemed medium-sized by its frequency. J is TRBJ1-1 and V is TRBV12-3 or TRBV12-4; TCRdb lists TRBD1, though no DNA is available to test this call. CDR3 length: 16 amino acids. The chain's CDR3 is CASSPTGGPGGTEAFF.

The chain has TRBV4-2 and TRBJ2-7; TCRdb calls TRBD1, which cannot be checked without DNA. This CDR3 is 15 amino acids long. The V gene's germline CDR1 is LGHNA and CDR2 YNFKEQ. The CDR3 spells CASSQDEQGFYEQYF.

This chain links TRBV12-3 or TRBV12-4 with TRBJ1-1. This CDR3 spans 15 amino acids. CDR3: CASSSRPTFATEAFF.